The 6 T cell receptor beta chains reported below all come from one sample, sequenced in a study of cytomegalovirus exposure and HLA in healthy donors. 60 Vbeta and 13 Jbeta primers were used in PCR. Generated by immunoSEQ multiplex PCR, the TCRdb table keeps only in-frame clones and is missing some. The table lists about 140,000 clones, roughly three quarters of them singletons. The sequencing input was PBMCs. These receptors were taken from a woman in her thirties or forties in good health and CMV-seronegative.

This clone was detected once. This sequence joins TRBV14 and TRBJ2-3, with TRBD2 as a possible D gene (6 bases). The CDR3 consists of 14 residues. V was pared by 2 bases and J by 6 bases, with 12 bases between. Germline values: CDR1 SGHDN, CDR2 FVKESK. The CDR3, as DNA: TGTGCCAGCAGCCAAACCATAGCGGTGGATACGCAGTATTTT. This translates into CASSQTIAVDTQYF.

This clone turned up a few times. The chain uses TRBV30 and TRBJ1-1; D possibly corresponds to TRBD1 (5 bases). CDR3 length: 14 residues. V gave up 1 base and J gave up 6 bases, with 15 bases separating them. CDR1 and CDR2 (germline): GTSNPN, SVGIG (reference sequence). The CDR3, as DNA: TGTGCCTGGAGTGGGACATCCCGTGGCGCTGAAGCTTTCTTT. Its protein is CAWSGTSRGAEAFF.

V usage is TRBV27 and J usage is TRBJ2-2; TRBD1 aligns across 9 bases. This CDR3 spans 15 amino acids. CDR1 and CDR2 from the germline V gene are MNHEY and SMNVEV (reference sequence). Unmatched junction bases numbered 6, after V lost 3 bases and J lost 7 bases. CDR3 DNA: TGTGCCAGCAGTTTGGAGACAGGGGGGGTCGGGGAGCTGTTTTTT. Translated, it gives CASSLETGGVGELFF.

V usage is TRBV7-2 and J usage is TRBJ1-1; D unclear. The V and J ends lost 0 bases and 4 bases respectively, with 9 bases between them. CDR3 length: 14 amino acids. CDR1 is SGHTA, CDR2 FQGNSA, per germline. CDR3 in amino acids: CASSLATSGTEAFF. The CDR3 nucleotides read TGTGCCAGCAGCTTAGCCACCTCGGGCACTGAAGCTTTCTTT.

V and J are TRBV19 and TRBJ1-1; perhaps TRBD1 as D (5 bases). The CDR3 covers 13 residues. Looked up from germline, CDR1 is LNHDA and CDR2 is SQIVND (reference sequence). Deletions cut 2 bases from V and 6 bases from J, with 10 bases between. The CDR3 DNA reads TGTGCCAGTAGTATACAGGGTATTGCTGAAGCTTTCTTT. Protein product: CASSIQGIAEAFF.

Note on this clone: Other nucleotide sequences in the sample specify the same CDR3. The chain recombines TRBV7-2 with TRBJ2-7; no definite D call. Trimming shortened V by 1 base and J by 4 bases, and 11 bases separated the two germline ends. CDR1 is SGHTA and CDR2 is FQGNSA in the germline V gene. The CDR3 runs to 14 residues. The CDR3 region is CASSLVSSGYEQYF. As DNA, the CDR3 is TGTGCCAGCAGCTTAGTCTCTAGTGGGTACGAGCAGTACTTC.